What follows describes a single TCR beta chain. Since a much larger clone is just one base distant, this may be a read error. Without the conserved terminal phenylalanine or tryptophan, this CDR3 likely stems from a read error. The data originate from a study of glioma-infiltrating T cells. Study in general: Dexamethasone exposure before glioma surgery was limited to six or fewer days.

This CDR3 spans 13 amino acids. V was cut by 5 bases and J by 4 bases, with 14 bases left in between. Germline V lookup: CDR1 DFQATT, CDR2 SNEGSKA (reference sequence). Using RNA template, CDR3s of TCR alpha and beta were amplified with iRepertoire arm-PCR. TCRdb re-called the multiplex PCR reads through MiXCR, storing one row per CDR3 protein. Of a few hundred thousand distinct CDR3 sequences listed, 41% are singletons. This clonotype was obtained from a human donor with low-grade glioma or glioblastoma, undergoing nonglioma brain surgery, or in good health (not recorded which). J is TRBJ2-5 and V is TRBV20-1; D is perhaps TRBD1 (6 bases). Sequencing was performed on glioma tissue, nonneoplastic brain tissue, or PBMCs (not recorded which). This CDR3 reads CSAFDPRGETQYL. The CDR3 nucleotides are TGCAGTGCTTTTGACCCCAGGGGAGAGACCCAGTACTTA.